These 3 T cell receptor beta chains were sequenced from one sample in a study of vaccination effects on CD4 cells after COVID-19. Subsequent to a culture period of more than 8 days, CD4+ T cells were isolated. Participants completed two doses of the BNT162b2 or mRNA-1273 vaccine. These receptors lack a known antigen. Some clones are missing from TCRdb's copy, which holds only in-frame ones; the method was immunoSEQ multiplex PCR. Here the sample spans about 45,000 clones, 72% being singletons. This material consisted of CD4+ T cells from PBMCs cultured without peptide, taken after COVID-19 vaccination. Receptors were obtained from a human donor who received a COVID-19 vaccine.

This chain joins TRBV18 and TRBJ2-5; the D is unclear. V was clipped by 6 bases and J by 5 bases, with 10 bases between them. CDR1 and CDR2 from the germline V gene are KGHSH and LQKENI. This CDR3 has 12 residues. This CDR3 reads CASSPLGETQYF. CDR3 coding DNA: TGTGCCAGCTCCCCCCTAGGGGAGACCCAGTACTTC.

CDR3 bases: TGTGCCAGCTCACCCGGGACAGCAAATCAGCCCCAGCATTTT. Translation: CASSPGTANQPQHF. The chain carries TRBV18 and TRBJ1-5, with 7 bases identical to TRBD1. The CDR3 runs to 14 residues. Unmatched junction bases numbered 3, after V lost 3 bases and J lost 4 bases. Germline values: CDR1 KGHSH, CDR2 LQKENI.

This clone was found once. This sequence joins TRBV5-4 and TRBJ1-2; no reliable D call. The germline V gene has CDR1 SGHNT and CDR2 YYREEE (reference sequence). The CDR3 runs 13 residues. Trimming removed 0 bases at V and 4 bases at J, with 7 bases between. For the CDR3, the DNA is TGTGCCAGCAGCTTGGGGGGTACCTATGGCTACACCTTC. Translation gives CASSLGGTYGYTF.